These T cell receptor beta chains were read from a single sample in a study of blood T cell repertoires in COVID-19. Sequencing was performed with immunoSEQ multiplex PCR; in TCRdb, only in-frame clones are kept and a portion is missing. The repertoire holds 130,000 to 150,000 clones, with less than 90% as singletons. The sequenced material came from PBMCs or T cells enriched from blood (not recorded which). These receptors originate from a woman in her forties or fifties who had been exposed to COVID-19. CDR3s include the opening cysteine and the closing phenylalanine or tryptophan. Each record gives: clone size, D gene, V gene, J gene, CDR3 DNA, CDR3 protein. D genes are given only for firm matches. For some rows the clone size is stated as once, few or many, or as a class when expanded; others skip it.

-	-	TRBV4-1	TRBJ1-1	TGCGCCAGCAGCCAAGGGATCGGGGGGAGCACTGAAGCTTTCTTT	CASSQGIGGSTEAFF
-	-	TRBV2	TRBJ1-1	TGTGCCAGCAGTTCGGGTAGGGGTGAAGCTTTCTTT	CASSSGRGEAFF
-	TRBD2	TRBV5-1	TRBJ2-2	TGCGCCAGCAGCTTGCGGACTAGTGGCACCGGGGAGCTGTTTTTT	CASSLRTSGTGELFF
-	-	TRBV7-2	TRBJ1-1	TGTGCCAGCAGCTTAGGTGCAGTACCGAACACTGAAGCTTTCTTT	CASSLGAVPNTEAFF
-	-	TRBV7-2	TRBJ2-7	TGTGCCAGCAGCATTCACACAGGTAGCTACGAGCAGTACTTC	CASSIHTGSYEQYF
-	TRBD1	TRBV4-1	TRBJ1-4	TGCGCCAGCAGCCAAGCCGGGACAGGGAGTCCAACTAATGAAAAACTGTTTTTT	CASSQAGTGSPTNEKLFF
-	TRBD2	TRBV18	TRBJ2-7	TGTGCCAGCTCACTATTAGCGGGGGCCACAACCTACGAGCAGTACTTC	CASSLLAGATTYEQYF
-	TRBD1	TRBV19	TRBJ1-2	TGTGCCAGTAGAAGGGATAACAGGGGCGAAAACTATGGCTACACCTTC	CASRRDNRGENYGYTF
-	-	TRBV6-5	TRBJ2-1	TGTGCCAGCAACAGATACAATGAGCAGTTCTTC	CASNRYNEQFF
-	TRBD2	TRBV6-5	TRBJ2-1	TGTGCCAGCAGTTACCGGACTAGCGGGAGCTATGAGCAGTTCTTC	CASSYRTSGSYEQFF
-	-	TRBV3-1/TRBV3-2	TRBJ1-2	TGTGCCAGCAGCCAACAGGGTTCCCCGGGCTACACCTTC	CASSQQGSPGYTF
-	TRBD1	TRBV7-3	TRBJ2-7	TGTGCCAGCAGCCCCAGCAGGGGGCGCGAGCAGTACTTC	CASSPSRGREQYF
-	TRBD1	TRBV7-9	TRBJ1-1	TGTGCCAGCAGCTTATCAGGGGGGAGTCCTGAAGCTTTCTTT	CASSLSGGSPEAFF
once	-	TRBV5-1	TRBJ2-5	TGCGCCAGCAGCTTGGTTCTACAGGCCCAAGAGACCCAGTACTTC	CASSLVLQAQETQYF
once	TRBD1	TRBV7-8	TRBJ2-1	TGTGCCAGCAGCCGAGGACAGGGCGGGAAGAATGAGCAGTTCTTC	CASSRGQGGKNEQFF
few	-	TRBV28	TRBJ1-5	TGTGCCAGCAGCTCCGTCGGGGGGACGGAGCATTTT	CASSSVGGTEHF
-	-	TRBV14	TRBJ2-5	TGTGCCAGCAGCCAAGGTCCCCGGACCCAGTACTTC	CASSQGPRTQYF
-	-	TRBV11-2	TRBJ2-1	TGTGCCAGCAGCTTAGTTCGTGTTTATGAGCAGTTCTTC	CASSLVRVYEQFF
-	-	TRBV10-3	TRBJ2-7	TGTGCCATCAGTGAGGGCAGCGTCCTCGAGCAGTACTTC	CAISEGSVLEQYF
once	-	TRBV5-4	TRBJ1-2	TGTGCCAGCAGCTCCGACAGGCCCTTTAACTATGGCTACACCTTC	CASSSDRPFNYGYTF
-	TRBD1	TRBV23-1	TRBJ1-5	TGCGCCAGCAGTACTCCGGGACAGACGGGTCAGCCCCAGCATTTT	CASSTPGQTGQPQHF
-	-	TRBV18	TRBJ1-2	TGTGCCAGCTCACCATTCACGGAGATGGAGGGCTACACCTTC	CASSPFTEMEGYTF
-	TRBD2	TRBV7-8	TRBJ2-1	TGTGCCAGCAGAAAACTAGCGGGAGTTTACAATGAGCAGTTCTTC	CASRKLAGVYNEQFF
-	-	TRBV4-2	TRBJ1-5	TGTGCCAGCAGCTTCGGAAGGGGGAATCAGCCCCAGCATTTT	CASSFGRGNQPQHF
-	TRBD1	TRBV30	TRBJ1-2	TGTGCCTGGAGTGTAAACCGACAGGGGGGAGGCTACACCTTC	CAWSVNRQGGGYTF
once	-	TRBV27	TRBJ1-5	TGTGCCAGCAGTTTAGGGGGGAGCAATCAGCCCCAGCATTTT	CASSLGGSNQPQHF
-	-	TRBV5-1	TRBJ1-3	TGCGCCAGCAGCTTGAACGCAGGGCCTCTGGCAAACACCATATATTTT	CASSLNAGPLANTIYF
-	-	TRBV5-5	TRBJ1-2	TGTGCCAGCAGCTTGAGGGCCGAAGGGGATGGCTACACCTTC	CASSLRAEGDGYTF
-	-	TRBV10-3	TRBJ2-7	TGTGCCATCAGTGGGGCAGGAGGCTACGAGCAGTACTTC	CAISGAGGYEQYF
-	-	TRBV5-8	TRBJ2-7	TGTGCCAGCAGCGGGGACACATACGAGCAGTACTTC	CASSGDTYEQYF
-	TRBD1	TRBV5-1	TRBJ2-5	TGCGCCAGCAGCCCAGGGGGTTCCAAAGAGACCCAGTACTTC	CASSPGGSKETQYF
few	TRBD2	TRBV6-5	TRBJ2-1	TGTGCCAGCAGTCAAAGACTAGCGGGGTACAATGAGCAGTTCTTC	CASSQRLAGYNEQFF
-	-	TRBV27	TRBJ2-3	TGTGCCAGCATCGGGGGCACAGATACGCAGTATTTT	CASIGGTDTQYF
-	-	TRBV6-2/TRBV6-3	TRBJ2-5	TGTGCCAGCAGTTACCCCAGGAGGGGGCAGAGGGAGACCCAGTACTTC	CASSYPRRGQRETQYF
-	TRBD2	TRBV6-5	TRBJ2-2	TGTGCCAGCAGGGTAGCGGGAGGTTCCCTCGGGGAGCTGTTTTTT	CASRVAGGSLGELFF
-	-	TRBV23-1	TRBJ2-2	TGCGCCAGCACCGGGACATTTTCTTCCAGGACCGGGGAGCTGTTTTTT	CASTGTFSSRTGELFF
-	TRBD1	TRBV10-1	TRBJ2-1	TGCGCCAGCAGTGAGTCGGGCAGGGGGCGACAGTTCTTC	CASSESGRGRQFF
-	-	TRBV3-1/TRBV3-2	TRBJ1-1	TGTGCCAGCAGCCAAAACAGGGACGCTTTCTTT	CASSQNRDAFF
-	TRBD1	TRBV7-9	TRBJ1-1	TGTGCCAGCAGCCAGGGGGGCAGGGTGAACACTGAAGCTTTCTTT	CASSQGGRVNTEAFF
few	-	TRBV19	TRBJ2-7	TGTGCCAGTAGTATTCTAGTAGGCTACGAGCAGTACTTC	CASSILVGYEQYF
-	TRBD1	TRBV7-9	TRBJ2-5	TGTGCCAGCAGCTTAGGTCGACAGGGAACCCAAGAGACCCAGTACTTC	CASSLGRQGTQETQYF
once	TRBD1	TRBV9	TRBJ1-2	TGTGCCAGCAGCCCCAAGGGACAGGGGGGCCGTATGTATGGCTACACCTTC	CASSPKGQGGRMYGYTF
-	-	TRBV5-5	TRBJ1-5	TGTGCCAGCAGCTTGGCGGGTAATAGCAATCAGCCCCAGCATTTT	CASSLAGNSNQPQHF
-	TRBD1	TRBV28	TRBJ1-1	TGTGCCAGCAGTTCTTACAGGGGGCTGGATTTTCCTGAAGCTTTCTTT	CASSSYRGLDFPEAFF
-	TRBD2	TRBV5-1	TRBJ2-2	TGCGCCAGCAGCTTACCGGGAGGGGACACCGGGGAGCTGTTTTTT	CASSLPGGDTGELFF
-	TRBD1	TRBV18	TRBJ1-4	TGTGCCAGCTCACTGGAGACAGGGTTTTGGAATGAAAAACTGTTTTTT	CASSLETGFWNEKLFF
-	TRBD1	TRBV4-1	TRBJ1-1	TGCGCCAGCAGCCAAGGACGGACAGGGGGTGAAGCTTTCTTT	CASSQGRTGGEAFF
-	-	TRBV5-1	TRBJ1-4	TGCGCCAGCAGCCTCGGGACAACTAATGAAAAACTGTTTTTT	CASSLGTTNEKLFF
once	TRBD1	TRBV7-9	TRBJ1-5	TGTGCCAGCAGCTTACAGGGACAGAATAGTCAGCCCCAGCATTTT	CASSLQGQNSQPQHF
-	TRBD1	TRBV9	TRBJ2-7	TGTGCCAGCAGCGAGGGAGAGCAGGGGGTCTACGAGCAGTACTTC	CASSEGEQGVYEQYF
-	TRBD1	TRBV5-1	TRBJ1-1	TGCGCCAGCAGCTCTCACCAGACAGGGGGAAACACTGAAGCTTTCTTT	CASSSHQTGGNTEAFF
-	-	TRBV4-3	TRBJ2-7	TGCGCCAGCAGCCAAGATCTGGGCTTCGGCTACGAGCAGTACTTC	CASSQDLGFGYEQYF
-	-	TRBV5-6	TRBJ2-1	TGTGCCAGCACTAGCTCCAGGGGAAATGAGCAGTTCTTC	CASTSSRGNEQFF
-	TRBD1	TRBV6-5	TRBJ1-2	TGTGCCAGCAGACCACAGGGGAACTATGGCTACACCTTC	CASRPQGNYGYTF